This T cell receptor (beta chain) was profiled in a study of T-cell memory formation after mild COVID-19. The wider study: TCR clustering was largely donor specific.

General study results and limits: The study detected some responding clones in pre-infection memory, suggesting cross-reactive memory joined.

A word on this clonotype: The target antigen is unknown.

MiXCR, run by TCRdb on the 5' RACE reads, gives a single entry per CDR3 protein. The table includes approximately 230,000 distinct CDR3 sequences, 16% detected once. The CDR3 extends over 15 amino acids. Trimming cost V 5 bases and J 0 bases, with 13 bases left between them. The V gene's germline CDR1 is ENHRY and CDR2 SYGVKD. The receptor's source is a man aged 18 to 29 who had mild COVID-19 (a few samples of this study predate the infection). Cell type and time point are not known. The specimen sequenced was PBMCs or a T cell subset sorted from them (not recorded which). The chain combines TRBV10-3 with TRBJ1-1, with unresolved D. The CDR3, as DNA: TGTGCCATCAGTCGCCAGGCCCTCTTGAACACTGAAGCTTTCTTT. Amino acid sequence: CAISRQALLNTEAFF.